Ten or more counts support the clone carrying this TCR beta chain. Construction of the TCRbeta library involved unique molecular identifiers. TCRdb re-called the PCR reads with MiXCR, one entry per CDR3 protein. This table has 55,000 to 90,000 distinct CDR3 sequences, approximately 4.4% appearing once. These data are taken from a study of T-cell reconstitution after alpha-beta-depleted transplantation in children. Germline V gene lookup returns CDR1 MGHRA and CDR2 YSYEKL. Losses at the gene ends were 1 base for V and 5 bases for J; bases not matched to a gene: 8. The CDR3 contains 17 residues. This TCR came from a boy younger than two who had a stem cell transplant for acute myeloid leukemia, so the T cells may come from the graft donor. The source material was PBMCs, mostly from graft donor cells, sampled 180 days after TCRalphabeta/CD19-depleted stem cell transplant. The rearrangement joins TRBV4-1 to TRBJ2-5, with TRBD2 matching 12 bases. DNA of the CDR3: TGCGCCAGCAGCCAAGGGCTAGCGGGGGGGCCCGGTGAGACCCAGTACTTC. As protein: CASSQGLAGGPGETQYF.